What follows describes a single T cell receptor (beta chain). CDR1 LGHDT and CDR2 YNNKEL come from the germline V gene (reference sequence). The length of the CDR3 is 15 residues. Trimming removed 8 bases from V and 9 bases from J, with 20 bases in between. These data come from a study of T cell responses to AZD1222 COVID-19 vaccine. Sequencing used immunoSEQ multiplex PCR; TCRdb keeps in-frame clones, though not all of them. The table lists over 85,000 clones, approximately 90% of them singletons. The sequence was collected from an adult in good health. This rearrangement joins TRBV3-1 (or the pseudogene TRBV3-2) to TRBJ1-6; D may be TRBD1 (5 bases). The material was peripheral blood, obtained on day 0 of AZD1222 vaccination. CDR3 sequence: CASSYSGTGSSPLHF. The CDR3 coding sequence is TGTGCCAGCTCATATTCCGGGACGGGTAGTTCACCCCTCCACTTT.